This T cell receptor (beta chain) is drawn from a study of blood T cell repertoires in COVID-19. Turning to the study itself: The study drew acute and convalescent COVID-19 samples from the United States, Italy and Spain. T cells, B-cell-depleted T cells, or PBMCs provided the cDNA or gDNA that served as material.

Germline V gene sequence: CDR1 LNHDA, CDR2 SQIVND (reference sequence). V lost 3 bases and J 6 bases, leaving 9 bases between the germline ends. The CDR3 length is 13 residues. Per the study methods: Nucleated cell number was recorded as an estimate derived from reference gene primer amplification. Sequencing used immunoSEQ multiplex PCR; TCRdb keeps in-frame clones, though not all of them. V and J calls and clone size are copied from that table; D and trimming were computed from the DNA. The sample includes 150,000 to 200,000 clones, roughly 84% of them seen just once. The chain recombines TRBV19 with TRBJ1-5, with a tentative D call TRBD1 (5 bases). The source is a woman of 80 years or more with active or convalescent COVID-19. Sequencing was carried out using peripheral blood. The CDR3 reads CASSIGGGQPQHF. CDR3 DNA sequence: TGTGCCAGTAGTATTGGGGGGGGTCAGCCCCAGCATTTT.